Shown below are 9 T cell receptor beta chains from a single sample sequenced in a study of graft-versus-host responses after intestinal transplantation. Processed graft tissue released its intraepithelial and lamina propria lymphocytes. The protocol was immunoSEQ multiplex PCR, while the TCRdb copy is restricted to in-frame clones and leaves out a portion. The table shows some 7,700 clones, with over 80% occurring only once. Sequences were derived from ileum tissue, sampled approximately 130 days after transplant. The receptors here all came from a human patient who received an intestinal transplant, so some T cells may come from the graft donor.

CDR3 nucleotide sequence: TGCGCCAGCAGCCAAGTTACCGGAAACTATGGCTACACCTTC. Residues: CASSQVTGNYGYTF. The V call is TRBV4-3, the J call TRBJ1-2; D not resolved. This CDR3 is built from 14 residues. In germline, CDR1 is LGHNA, CDR2 YSLEER. V was shortened by 1 base and J by 2 bases, with 8 bases between the two germline ends.

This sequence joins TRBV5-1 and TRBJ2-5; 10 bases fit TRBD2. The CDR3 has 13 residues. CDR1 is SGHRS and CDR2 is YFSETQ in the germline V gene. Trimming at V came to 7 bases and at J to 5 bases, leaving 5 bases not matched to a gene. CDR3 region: CASGAGGQETQYF. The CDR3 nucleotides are TGCGCCAGCGGAGCGGGGGGGCAGGAGACCCAGTACTTC.

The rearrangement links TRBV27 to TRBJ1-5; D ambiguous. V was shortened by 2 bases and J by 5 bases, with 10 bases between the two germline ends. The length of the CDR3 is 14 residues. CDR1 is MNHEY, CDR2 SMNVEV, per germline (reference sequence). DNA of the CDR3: TGTGCCAGCAGTTTAAACCCAAGTCATCAGCCCCAGCATTTT. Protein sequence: CASSLNPSHQPQHF.

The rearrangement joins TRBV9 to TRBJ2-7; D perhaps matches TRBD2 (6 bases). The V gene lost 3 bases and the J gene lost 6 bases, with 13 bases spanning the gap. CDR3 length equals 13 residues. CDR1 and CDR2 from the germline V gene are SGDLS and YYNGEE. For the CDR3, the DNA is TGTGCCAGCAGCGCCACTCCGGGGGTCGAGCAGTACTTC. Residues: CASSATPGVEQYF.

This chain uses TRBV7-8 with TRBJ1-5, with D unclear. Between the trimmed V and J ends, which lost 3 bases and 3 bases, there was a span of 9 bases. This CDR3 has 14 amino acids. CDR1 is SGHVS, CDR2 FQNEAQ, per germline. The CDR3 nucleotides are TGTGCCAGCAGCTTGGAGACGAACAATCAGCCCCAGCATTTT. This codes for CASSLETNNQPQHF. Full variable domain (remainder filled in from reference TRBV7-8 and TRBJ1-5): GAGVSQSPRYKVAKRGQDVALRCDPISGHVSLFWYQQALGQGPEFLTYFQNEAQLDKSGLPSDRFFAERPEGSVSTLKIQRTQQEDSAVYLCASSLETNNQPQHFGDGTRLSIL.

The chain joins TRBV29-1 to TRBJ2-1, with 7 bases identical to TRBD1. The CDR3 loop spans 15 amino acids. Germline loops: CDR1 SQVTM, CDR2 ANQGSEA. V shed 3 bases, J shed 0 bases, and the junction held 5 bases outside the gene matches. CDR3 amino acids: CSVDSPGGSYNEQFF. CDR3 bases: TGCAGCGTTGATTCCCCAGGGGGCTCCTACAATGAGCAGTTCTTC.

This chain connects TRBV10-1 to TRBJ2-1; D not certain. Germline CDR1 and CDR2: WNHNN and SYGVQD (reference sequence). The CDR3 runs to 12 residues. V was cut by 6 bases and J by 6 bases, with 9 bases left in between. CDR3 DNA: TGCGCCAGCAGCGAATGGGGCAATGAGCAGTTCTTC. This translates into CASSEWGNEQFF.

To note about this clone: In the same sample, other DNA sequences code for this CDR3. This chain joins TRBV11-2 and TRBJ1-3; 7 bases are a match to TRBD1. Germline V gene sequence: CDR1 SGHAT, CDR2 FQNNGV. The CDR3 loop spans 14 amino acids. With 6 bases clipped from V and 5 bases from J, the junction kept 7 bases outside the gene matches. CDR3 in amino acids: CASSSTGARNTIYF. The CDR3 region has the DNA TGTGCCAGCAGTTCTACAGGGGCAAGAAACACCATATATTTT.

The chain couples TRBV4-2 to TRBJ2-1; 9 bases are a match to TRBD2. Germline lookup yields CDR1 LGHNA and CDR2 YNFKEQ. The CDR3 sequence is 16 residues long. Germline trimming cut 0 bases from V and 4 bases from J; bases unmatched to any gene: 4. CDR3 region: CASSQDQTSGYNEQFF. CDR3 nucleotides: TGTGCCAGCAGCCAAGATCAGACTAGCGGTTACAATGAGCAGTTCTTC.